The rows below give T cell receptor beta chains drawn from one sample of a study of cytomegalovirus exposure and HLA in healthy donors. Profiled with immunoSEQ multiplex PCR; TCRdb holds only in-frame clones, not every one. In the table there are some 110,000 clones, about 81% of which are singletons. Input material: PBMCs. All receptors derive from a male donor in good health and CMV-seropositive. CDR3s include the opening cysteine and the closing phenylalanine or tryptophan. D genes are given only for firm matches. Expanded clones get a size class; other rows say once, few or many, or leave the size out.

CDR3 length: 15
clone size: .
J gene: TRBJ1-2
V gene: TRBV6-5
D gene: TRBD1
CDR3 protein: CASSYSQGGAGGYTF
CDR3 DNA: TGTGCCAGCAGTTACTCGCAAGGGGGCGCGGGTGGCTACACCTTC

CDR3 length: 16
clone size: once
J gene: TRBJ2-1
V gene: TRBV4-2
D gene: TRBD1
CDR3 protein: CASSREQGALGNEQFF
CDR3 DNA: TGTGCCAGCAGCCGAGAGCAGGGGGCATTAGGGAATGAGCAGTTCTTC

CDR3 length: 15
clone size: .
J gene: TRBJ2-5
V gene: TRBV30
D gene: .
CDR3 protein: CAWSKGGGRGETQYF
CDR3 DNA: TGTGCCTGGAGTAAAGGGGGAGGGCGGGGCGAGACCCAGTACTTC

CDR3 length: 14
clone size: .
J gene: TRBJ1-2
V gene: TRBV7-9
D gene: .
CDR3 protein: CASSPTAINYGYTF
CDR3 DNA: TGTGCCAGCAGCCCGACAGCGATTAACTATGGCTACACCTTC

CDR3 length: 17
clone size: few
J gene: TRBJ2-7
V gene: TRBV14
D gene: TRBD2
CDR3 protein: CASSRFGTSLSTYEQYF
CDR3 DNA: TGTGCCAGCAGCCGCTTTGGGACTAGTCTATCGACCTACGAGCAGTACTTC

CDR3 length: 16
clone size: .
J gene: TRBJ2-3
V gene: TRBV2
D gene: TRBD2
CDR3 protein: CASSGLAGGRVDTQYF
CDR3 DNA: TGTGCCAGCAGTGGACTAGCGGGAGGGCGGGTAGATACGCAGTATTTT

CDR3 length: 15
clone size: .
J gene: TRBJ2-7
V gene: TRBV7-8
D gene: .
CDR3 protein: CASSFLAGRSYEQYF
CDR3 DNA: TGTGCCAGCAGCTTTCTTGCGGGACGAAGCTACGAGCAGTACTTC

CDR3 length: 14
clone size: .
J gene: TRBJ2-2
V gene: TRBV5-4
D gene: TRBD2
CDR3 protein: CASSLGLATGELFF
CDR3 DNA: TGTGCCAGCAGCTTGGGACTAGCAACCGGGGAGCTGTTTTTT

CDR3 length: 19
clone size: .
J gene: TRBJ2-6
V gene: TRBV30
D gene: TRBD1
CDR3 protein: CAWGALQDRGWRGANVLTF
CDR3 DNA: TGTGCCTGGGGTGCACTGCAGGACAGGGGTTGGAGGGGGGCCAACGTCCTGACTTTC

CDR3 length: 14
clone size: .
J gene: TRBJ2-5
V gene: TRBV27
D gene: .
CDR3 protein: CASRLWGAQETQYF
CDR3 DNA: TGTGCCAGCAGGTTATGGGGCGCCCAAGAGACCCAGTACTTC

CDR3 length: 15
clone size: .
J gene: TRBJ2-3
V gene: TRBV25-1
D gene: TRBD2
CDR3 protein: CASSVIGRGGDTQYF
CDR3 DNA: TGTGCCAGCAGTGTAATCGGGAGGGGAGGAGATACGCAGTATTTT

CDR3 length: 16
clone size: .
J gene: TRBJ2-1
V gene: TRBV4-3
D gene: TRBD2
CDR3 protein: CASSQLAGGRGNEQFF
CDR3 DNA: TGCGCCAGCAGCCAACTAGCGGGGGGGCGTGGCAATGAGCAGTTCTTC

CDR3 length: 17
clone size: .
J gene: TRBJ2-1
V gene: TRBV11-2
D gene: TRBD2
CDR3 protein: CASRKTPGGLLYNEQFF
CDR3 DNA: TGTGCCAGCAGAAAAACCCCGGGGGGTCTATTATACAATGAGCAGTTCTTC

CDR3 length: 14
clone size: .
J gene: TRBJ2-7
V gene: TRBV28
D gene: TRBD1
CDR3 protein: CAIQGQAAGYEQYF
CDR3 DNA: TGTGCCATCCAGGGACAGGCGGCGGGCTACGAGCAGTACTTC

CDR3 length: 13
clone size: .
J gene: TRBJ1-2
V gene: TRBV14
D gene: .
CDR3 protein: CASSPAEVYGYTF
CDR3 DNA: TGTGCCAGCAGCCCCGCGGAGGTCTATGGCTACACCTTC

CDR3 length: 14
clone size: .
J gene: TRBJ2-1
V gene: TRBV30
D gene: TRBD1
CDR3 protein: CAWSKGTGYNEQFF
CDR3 DNA: TGTGCCTGGAGTAAAGGGACAGGGTACAATGAGCAGTTCTTC

CDR3 length: 14
clone size: .
J gene: TRBJ1-1
V gene: TRBV5-1
D gene: TRBD1
CDR3 protein: CASTPGQGNTEAFF
CDR3 DNA: TGCGCCAGCACTCCGGGACAGGGGAACACTGAAGCTTTCTTT

CDR3 length: 15
clone size: .
J gene: TRBJ2-1
V gene: TRBV7-9
D gene: .
CDR3 protein: CASSSDSILYNEQFF
CDR3 DNA: TGTGCCAGCAGCTCGGACTCAATCCTGTACAATGAGCAGTTCTTC

CDR3 length: 15
clone size: .
J gene: TRBJ2-1
V gene: TRBV5-6
D gene: .
CDR3 protein: CASSLVSETYNEQFF
CDR3 DNA: TGTGCCAGCAGCTTGGTGTCAGAAACCTACAATGAGCAGTTCTTC

CDR3 length: 17
clone size: .
J gene: TRBJ2-7
V gene: TRBV7-2
D gene: .
CDR3 protein: CASSLARSSTGWYEQYF
CDR3 DNA: TGTGCCAGCAGCTTAGCTCGATCCTCAACAGGGTGGTACGAGCAGTACTTC

CDR3 length: 15
clone size: .
J gene: TRBJ1-2
V gene: TRBV5-1
D gene: .
CDR3 protein: CASSPQANVLYGYPF
CDR3 DNA: TGCGCCAGCAGCCCCCAGGCGAACGTACTCTATGGCTACCCCTTC

CDR3 length: 12
clone size: .
J gene: TRBJ2-7
V gene: TRBV7-9
D gene: TRBD1
CDR3 protein: CASSRTGGEQYF
CDR3 DNA: TGTGCCAGCAGCAGGACAGGGGGGGAGCAGTACTTC

CDR3 length: 16
clone size: few
J gene: TRBJ2-7
V gene: TRBV4-1
D gene: .
CDR3 protein: CASSPFWGRSSYEQYF
CDR3 DNA: TGCGCCAGCAGCCCCTTTTGGGGGAGGAGCTCCTACGAGCAGTACTTC

CDR3 length: 14
clone size: .
J gene: TRBJ2-3
V gene: TRBV28
D gene: .
CDR3 protein: CASSSAGTTDTQYF
CDR3 DNA: TGTGCCAGCAGTTCCGCGGGGACCACAGATACGCAGTATTTT

CDR3 length: 15
clone size: .
J gene: TRBJ2-7
V gene: TRBV5-1
D gene: TRBD1
CDR3 protein: CASSLGGGSSYEQYF
CDR3 DNA: TGCGCCAGCAGCTTGGGAGGGGGCAGCTCCTACGAGCAGTACTTC

CDR3 length: 14
clone size: .
J gene: TRBJ2-1
V gene: TRBV6-6
D gene: TRBD1
CDR3 protein: CASRPRQGGDEQFF
CDR3 DNA: TGTGCCAGCAGGCCGCGACAGGGGGGCGATGAGCAGTTCTTC